This T cell receptor beta chain was documented in a study of T cells in Graves' hyperthyroidism and ophthalmopathy. V dropped 2 bases and J dropped 3 bases, with 14 bases sitting between them. The CDR3 consists of 15 residues. Germline V gene data show CDR1 as MNHNS and CDR2 as SASEGT. It was RNA transcripts that yielded the amplified TCR beta CDR3 regions. First-round RT-PCR with HTBI primers amplified the TCR CDR3 region. TCRdb processed the multiplex PCR reads anew with MiXCR; each CDR3 protein has one entry. The repertoire consists of approximately 300,000 distinct CDR3 sequences, with 15% to 20% occurring once and the leading ten covering roughly 50%. Study observations and caveats: Most thyroid clonotypes expanded above 0.001 were also detected in blood.

This clonotype was observed many times. The antigen is undetermined. The receptor was derived from an older woman with Graves' ophthalmopathy. V gene TRBV6-1 combines with J gene TRBJ2-7; D call uncertain. The specimen sequenced was blood. The CDR3 reads CASSEYSTASYEQYF. The CDR3 DNA sequence: TGTGCCAGCAGTGAATATTCCACAGCGAGCTACGAGCAGTACTTC.